A single sample is the source of the 28 T cell receptor beta chains below, sequenced in a study of T cells in Graves' hyperthyroidism and ophthalmopathy. There were TCR beta CDR3 regions amplified from RNA transcripts. HTBI primers were the set used in a first-round RT-PCR of the TCR CDR3. TCRdb re-called the multiplex PCR reads through MiXCR, storing one row per CDR3 protein. The repertoire holds around 700,000 distinct CDR3 sequences, with around 19% as singletons. Material: blood. These receptors originate from a woman between 50 and 59 years old with Graves' hyperthyroidism that later progressed to Graves' ophthalmopathy.

This clonotype was counted only a few times. The V and J genes are TRBV2 and TRBJ2-3; 9 positions match TRBD1. J was trimmed by 4 bases and V by 8 bases; bases with no gene match: 4. Per the germline V gene, CDR1 is SNHLY and CDR2 is FYNNEI. The CDR3 consists of 13 residues. The CDR3 here is CASLDRGADTQYF. CDR3 sequence (DNA): TGTGCCAGCCTGGACAGGGGCGCAGATACGCAGTATTTT.

This clonotype was observed a handful of times. The V call is TRBV7-6, the J call TRBJ2-1; 9 nucleotides line up with TRBD1. CDR1 and CDR2 (germline): SGHVS, FNYEAQ. V was clipped by 4 bases and J by 2 bases; unmatched bases: 6. The CDR3 contains 16 residues. CDR3 DNA: TGTGCCAGCAGCTCGCAGGACAGGGGCCCCTACAATGAGCAGTTCTTC. Translating gives CASSSQDRGPYNEQFF.

This clonotype was detected ten times or more. The chain is built from TRBV2 and TRBJ2-3; D is unclear. The germline CDR1 and CDR2 sequences are SNHLY and FYNNEI. The V and J ends lost 8 bases and 0 bases respectively, with 15 bases between them. This CDR3 is 15 amino acids long. The CDR3 DNA follows: TGTGCCAGCGTCGTGGAAGTTACAAGCACAGATACGCAGTATTTT. It translates to CASVVEVTSTDTQYF.

This clonotype was recorded a few times. The CDR3 reads CASSLAILAGGGNEQFF. CDR3 in DNA: TGTGCCAGCAGCCTCGCGATACTAGCGGGGGGAGGGAATGAGCAGTTCTTC. This rearrangement joins TRBV3-1 to TRBJ2-1; TRBD2 matches at 12 bases. CDR1 is LGHDT, CDR2 YNNKEL, per germline (reference sequence). J gave up 7 bases and V 4 bases, and 11 bases lay outside the gene matches. This CDR3 comprises 17 residues.

In this sample, this clonotype turned up a few times. The rearrangement links TRBV24-1 to TRBJ2-1; 13 nucleotides align to TRBD2. V lost 3 bases, J lost 8 bases, and 6 bases stayed unmatched. This CDR3 is built from 16 residues. Germline-derived CDR1 and CDR2 are KGHDR and SFDVKD. CDR3 in amino acids: CATSDATSGGAYEQFF. The CDR3 DNA is TGTGCCACCAGTGATGCAACTAGCGGGGGGGCGTATGAGCAGTTCTTC.

The table lists this clonotype with many counts. The rearrangement joins TRBV5-4 to TRBJ1-1; weak D call: TRBD1 (6 bases). With 3 bases removed from V and 0 bases from J, the gap between germline ends came to 15 bases. The CDR3 is 16 residues long. Germline CDR1 SGHNT, CDR2 YYREEE (reference sequence). The CDR3 region is CASSSGGGQMNTEAFF. As DNA, the CDR3 is TGTGCCAGCAGCTCCGGGGGAGGACAGATGAACACTGAAGCTTTCTTT.

This clonotype has at least ten counts. The chain couples TRBV12-3 or TRBV12-4 to TRBJ1-5; D remains unclear. Trimming took off 3 bases at V and 0 bases at J, with 9 bases between the two ends. CDR3 length equals 15 residues. The CDR3 sequence is CASSFADYSNQPQHF. The DNA of the CDR3 is TGTGCCAGCAGTTTCGCAGATTATAGCAATCAGCCCCAGCATTTT.

The gene calls are TRBV7-2 and TRBJ2-2; no firm D call. In germline, CDR1 is SGHTA, CDR2 FQGNSA. V was trimmed by 2 bases and J by 6 bases, leaving 13 bases between them. The CDR3 has 15 residues. The DNA of the CDR3 is TGTGCCAGCAGCTTACCTCCCCTCGCGCCCGGGGAGCTGTTTTTT. Its protein is CASSLPPLAPGELFF.

CDR3 loop: CASKGIGKNTEAFF. The CDR3 region has the DNA TGTGCCAGTAAGGGGATAGGGAAGAACACTGAAGCTTTCTTT. This rearrangement joins TRBV19 to TRBJ1-1; D perhaps matches TRBD1 (5 bases). Between the trimmed V and J ends, which lost 7 bases and 1 base, there was a span of 13 bases. The length of the CDR3 is 14 residues. From germline, CDR1 is LNHDA and CDR2 SQIVND (reference sequence).

This clonotype was recorded many times. CDR3 DNA: TGCAGTGCTAGATCGACGGACAGAGCCTACAATGAGCAGTTCTTC. Its protein is CSARSTDRAYNEQFF. The rearrangement links TRBV20-1 to TRBJ2-1; D may be TRBD1 (6 bases). The V and J ends lost 2 bases and 2 bases respectively, with 13 bases between them. Germline CDR1 reads DFQATT; CDR2 reads SNEGSKA (reference sequence). The CDR3 covers 15 residues.

This chain connects TRBV18 to TRBJ1-2, with D tentatively TRBD1 (6 bases). This CDR3 has 14 amino acids. Germline V gene lookup returns CDR1 KGHSH and CDR2 LQKENI. The V gene lost 4 bases and the J gene lost 6 bases, with 15 bases spanning the gap. The CDR3 DNA reads as TGTGCCAGCTCACAAAGGGGGGAGAGAGATGGCTACACCTTC. Its translation is CASSQRGERDGYTF. The full variable domain, in which reference TRBV18 and TRBJ1-2 provide the parts outside the CDR3, is NAGVMQNPRHLVRRRGQEARLRCSPMKGHSHVYWYRQLPEEGLKFMVYLQKENIIDESGMPKERFSAEFPKEGPSILRIQQVVRGDSAAYFCASSQRGERDGYTFGSGTRLTVV.

This clonotype was seen a few times. The chain links TRBV7-9 to TRBJ2-7; the D gene is possibly TRBD2 (5 bases). V was trimmed by 4 bases and J by 0 bases, leaving 10 bases between them. CDR1 is SEHNR and CDR2 is FQNEAQ in the germline V gene (reference sequence). This CDR3 is built from 14 residues. CDR3 nucleotides: TGTGCCAGCAGCTATGGACTCAGCTCCTACGAGCAGTACTTC. Translated, it gives CASSYGLSSYEQYF.

V is TRBV6-1 and J is TRBJ1-1; 8 positions match TRBD1. The CDR3 totals 16 residues. V was pared by 6 bases and J by 3 bases, with 12 bases of the junction left unmatched. Germline V gene lookup returns CDR1 MNHNS and CDR2 SASEGT. The CDR3 region is CASRENPGGPYTEAFF. CDR3 DNA: TGTGCCAGCAGAGAAAATCCAGGGGGCCCCTACACTGAAGCTTTCTTT.

The chain uses TRBV7-9 and TRBJ1-2, with unresolved D. The V gene lost 7 bases and the J gene lost 4 bases, with 19 bases spanning the gap. CDR1 is SEHNR, CDR2 FQNEAQ, per germline (reference sequence). The CDR3 extends over 15 amino acids. Here the CDR3 reads CASTPGRALSYGYTF. The CDR3 DNA is TGTGCCAGCACCCCCGGGCGGGCTCTAAGCTATGGCTACACCTTC. Combining the CDR3 with reference TRBV7-9 and TRBJ1-2 gives the whole variable domain DTGVSQNPRHKITKRGQNVTFRCDPISEHNRLYWYRQTLGQGPEFLTYFQNEAQLEKSRLLSDRFSAERPKGSFSTLEIQRTEQGDSAMYLCASTPGRALSYGYTFGSGTRLTVV.

The V gene is TRBV5-1, the J gene TRBJ2-1; TRBD1 agrees at 10 bases. The CDR3 has 15 residues. Germline V gene data show CDR1 as SGHRS and CDR2 as YFSETQ. V dropped 3 bases and J dropped 2; count of bases not matched to a gene: 2. The CDR3 reads CASSWGTGAYNEQFF. In DNA form, the CDR3 reads TGCGCCAGCAGCTGGGGGACAGGGGCCTACAATGAGCAGTTCTTC.

This chain connects TRBV15 to TRBJ2-2, with 7 bases that match TRBD1. V was clipped by 3 bases and J by 3 bases; unmatched bases: 7. CDR1 is LNHNV, CDR2 YYDKDF, per germline (reference sequence). The CDR3 loop spans 16 amino acids. The CDR3 DNA sequence: TGTGCCACCAGCAGTTTCGACAGGGATGACACCGGGGAGCTGTTTTTT. Protein product: CATSSFDRDDTGELFF.

The genes are TRBV7-2 and TRBJ1-2; D is ambiguous. Trimming took 1 base from V and 8 from J, leaving 14 bases between them. Germline CDR1 and CDR2: SGHTA and FQGNSA. The CDR3 sequence is 14 residues long. The CDR3 reads CASSLGEGLRGYTF. DNA for the CDR3: TGTGCCAGCAGCTTAGGGGAAGGGCTTCGGGGCTACACCTTC.

The CDR3 bases are TGTGCCAGCTCACGAGGGACAGGGGCAACTAATGAAAAACTGTTTTTT. Protein: CASSRGTGATNEKLFF. The chain joins TRBV18 to TRBJ1-4; 10 nucleotides match TRBD1. This CDR3 is 16 amino acids long. V shed 4 bases, J shed 0 bases, and the junction held 2 bases outside the gene matches. CDR1 and CDR2 from the germline V gene are KGHSH and LQKENI.

Many counts were recorded for this clonotype. The chain links TRBV7-8 to TRBJ2-3; TRBD1 matches at 8 bases. Germline CDR1 SGHVS, CDR2 FQNEAQ. This CDR3 spans 18 amino acids. Unmatched junction bases numbered 10, after V lost 1 base and J lost 1 base. CDR3 nucleotides: TGTGCCAGCAGCTTAGTAGGCTTGACAGGGGCCCGCACAGATACGCAGTATTTT. Residues: CASSLVGLTGARTDTQYF.

V is TRBV9 and J is TRBJ1-1; no clear D. The CDR3 is made up of 15 amino acids. From germline, CDR1 is SGDLS and CDR2 YYNGEE. V lost 4 bases and J lost 1, with 14 bases in between. The CDR3: CASSPPGRGNTEAFF. CDR3 nucleotides: TGTGCCAGCAGCCCTCCCGGACGAGGGAACACTGAAGCTTTCTTT.

This clonotype was picked up a small number of times. J is TRBJ2-1 and V is TRBV5-4, with TRBD2 matching 9 bases. The junction had 16 bases not matched to a gene; V was cut back by 3 bases and J by 9 bases. CDR1 and CDR2 (germline): SGHNT, YYREEE (reference sequence). The length of the CDR3 is 17 residues. The CDR3 sequence is CASSSQTSGGGHIEQFF. CDR3 DNA sequence: TGTGCCAGCAGCTCCCAGACTAGCGGTGGGGGCCATATTGAGCAGTTCTTC.

The chain recombines TRBV2 with TRBJ1-4; unclear D gene. V was pared by 7 bases and J by 8 bases, with 14 bases between. The CDR3 covers 13 residues. The germline V gene encodes CDR1 SNHLY and CDR2 FYNNEI. The DNA of the CDR3 is TGTGCCAGCACCCCACCGGGGTCCGAAAAACTGTTTTTT. It is translated as CASTPPGSEKLFF.

The chain links TRBV7-6 to TRBJ1-3; no reliable D call. This CDR3 comprises 14 residues. Germline V gives CDR1 SGHVS, CDR2 FNYEAQ. V lost 7 bases, J lost 0 bases, and 10 bases lay in between. Written as DNA, the CDR3 is TGTGCCAGCAAGGAACTCAGCTCTGGAAACACCATATATTTT. As protein: CASKELSSGNTIYF.

The V gene is TRBV12-3 or TRBV12-4, the J gene TRBJ1-1, with D unclear. The CDR3 is 14 amino acids. V lost 1 base to trimming and J lost 6 bases, with 12 bases between them. CDR3 amino acids: CASSLERIRAEAFF. In DNA form, the CDR3 reads TGTGCCAGCAGTTTAGAGAGGATCCGCGCTGAAGCTTTCTTT.

The chain has TRBV7-9 and TRBJ2-2, with D hard to call. Trimming took 10 bases from V and 7 from J, leaving 13 bases between them. Germline CDR1 is SEHNR and CDR2 is FQNEAQ (reference sequence). The CDR3 covers 12 residues. In nucleotides, the CDR3 is TGTGCCACCGCTATCCCCAGCGGGGAGCTGTTTTTT. Translation gives CATAIPSGELFF.

The J gene is TRBJ1-5, the V gene TRBV9, with 8 bases that match TRBD1. Germline loops: CDR1 SGDLS, CDR2 YYNGEE. CDR3 length: 14 amino acids. V shed 4 bases and J 6 bases; nucleotides not matched to a gene: 6. The DNA for the CDR3 is TGTGCCAGCAGCCCTGGACAGGGAGCTCAGCCCCAGCATTTT. This gives the protein CASSPGQGAQPQHF. Using reference TRBV9 and TRBJ1-5 for the parts outside the CDR3, the full variable domain is DSGVTQTPKHLITATGQRVTLRCSPRSGDLSVYWYQQSLDQGLQFLIQYYNGEERAKGNILERFSAQQFPDLHSELNLSSLELGDSALYFCASSPGQGAQPQHFGDGTRLSIL.

This clonotype was detected many times. The chain carries TRBV7-9 and TRBJ1-2, with 9 positions matching TRBD1. V dropped 5 bases and J dropped 4; count of bases not matched to a gene: 20. This CDR3 has 19 amino acids. Germline lookup yields CDR1 SEHNR and CDR2 FQNEAQ (reference sequence). CDR3 residues: CASSRSRGTGYEVGYGYTF. DNA for the CDR3: TGTGCCAGCAGCAGATCTCGCGGGACAGGGTATGAGGTTGGCTATGGCTACACCTTC. The full variable domain, completed using reference TRBV7-9 and TRBJ1-2, is DTGVSQNPRHKITKRGQNVTFRCDPISEHNRLYWYRQTLGQGPEFLTYFQNEAQLEKSRLLSDRFSAERPKGSFSTLEIQRTEQGDSAMYLCASSRSRGTGYEVGYGYTFGSGTRLTVV.

The chain links TRBV5-1 to TRBJ1-6, with D maybe TRBD1 (6 bases). Germline V CDR1 and CDR2: SGHRS, YFSETQ. With 4 bases removed from V and 8 bases from J, the gap between germline ends came to 10 bases. This CDR3 region has 13 residues. The CDR3 sequence: CASSATGYSPLHF. The CDR3 DNA reads TGCGCCAGCAGCGCAACAGGGTATTCACCCCTCCACTTT.